This TCR beta chain was captured by sequencing in a study of shared T cell receptors in the human thymus. Germline V gene data show CDR1 as LGHNT and CDR2 as FRNRAP. With V trimmed by 5 bases and J by 8 bases, 4 bases remained unmatched. CDR3 length: 13 amino acids. Sequencing used immunoSEQ multiplex PCR; TCRdb keeps in-frame clones, though not all of them. The table lists around 68,000 clones, about 95% of them singletons, with about 0.03% in the top ten. The sample taken for sequencing was thymocytes. The sequence came from a human donor. The V and J genes are TRBV12-5 and TRBJ2-1, with TRBD1 matching over 9 bases. Written as DNA, the CDR3 is TGTGCTAGTGGTGGGGACAGGGTCGATGAGCAGTTCTTC. Its protein product is CASGGDRVDEQFF.